This T cell receptor (beta chain) derives from a study of shared clonotypes between healthy human individuals. Whole-study findings and limits: Measured sharing among donors was expected to vary with sequencing depth. Larger richness was generally estimated for naive than memory subsets.

Execution of the assay was at deep level. Generated by immunoSEQ multiplex PCR, the TCRdb table keeps only in-frame clones and is missing some. Of under 1,100,000 clones in the sample, around 78% are singletons; the top ten hold 0.5% to 0.65%. On this clone: Its antigen is currently unknown. The same CDR3 also results from other DNA sequences found in this sample.

Into CD45RA+ naive and CD45RA-negative memory subsets, the CD4+ cells were split. The CDR3 loop spans 15 amino acids. In germline, CDR1 is SGHTA, CDR2 FQGTGA. The V gene end was trimmed by 2 bases and the J gene end by 0 bases; junction bases not matched to a gene: 0. The TCR comes from a man younger than 30 in good health. Some clones in this sample may be carry-over from other donors' samples. The V gene is TRBV7-3, the J gene TRBJ2-3; the match to TRBD2 covers 9 bases. Sample: memory CD4+ T cells from PBMCs. As for subset: CD45RA-negative fraction. This chain's CDR3 is CASSLLAGSTDTQYF. In nucleotides, the CDR3 is TGTGCCAGCAGCTTACTAGCGGGAAGCACAGATACGCAGTATTTT.